A single sample is the source of the 27 T cell receptor beta chains below, sequenced in a study of T cell responses to AZD1222 COVID-19 vaccine. TCRdb's table, derived via immunoSEQ multiplex PCR, lists solely in-frame clones and lacks some. Of about 170,000 clones in the sample, about nine tenths are singletons; the top ten hold 1.5% to 2%. Sequenced here: peripheral blood, sampled on day 0 of AZD1222 vaccination. The receptors were sampled from an adult in good health.

This chain uses TRBV5-6 with TRBJ2-3; 8 nucleotides agree with TRBD1. This CDR3 spans 15 amino acids. The J segment lost 0 bases and the V segment lost 4 bases, leaving 4 bases of the junction unmatched. Germline V CDR1 and CDR2: SGHDT, YYEEEE. The CDR3: CASSHRGRSTDTQYF. CDR3 sequence (DNA): TGTGCCAGCAGCCACAGGGGGAGAAGCACAGATACGCAGTATTTT.

The chain uses TRBV5-5 and TRBJ1-6, with 7 bases identical to TRBD1. The CDR3 covers 14 residues. Germline CDR1 is SGHKS and CDR2 is YYEKEE (reference sequence). Germline trimming cut 4 bases from V and 7 bases from J; bases unmatched to any gene: 5. The CDR3 is CASSATGLNSPLHF. DNA for the CDR3: TGTGCCAGCAGCGCGACAGGGTTGAATTCACCCCTCCACTTT. The whole variable domain, remainder taken from reference TRBV5-5 and TRBJ1-6, is DAGVTQSPTHLIKTRGQQVTLRCSPISGHKSVSWYQQVLGQGPQFIFQYYEKEERGRGNFPDRFSARQFPNYSSELNVNALLLGDSALYLCASSATGLNSPLHFGNGTRLTVT.

V is TRBV13 and J is TRBJ2-6; D unresolved. The CDR3 is 19 amino acids. Trimming removed 3 bases at V and 0 bases at J, with 18 bases between. The V gene's germline CDR1 is PRHDT and CDR2 FYEKMQ (reference sequence). CDR3 DNA sequence: TGTGCCAGCAGCTTTAAAGGACGTCGCCTACGCTCTGGGGCCAACGTCCTGACTTTC. It specifies CASSFKGRRLRSGANVLTF.

The chain recombines TRBV27 with TRBJ2-2; TRBD2 matches 8 bases. The CDR3 length is 17 residues. In germline, CDR1 is MNHEY, CDR2 SMNVEV (reference sequence). The CDR3 spells CPPCWPPRPGGAGELFF. The CDR3 nucleotides are TGTCCCCCCTGTTGGCCCCCCCGCCCGGGGGGGGCCGGGGAGCTGTTTTTT.

V is TRBV7-2 and J is TRBJ1-3; D not resolved. V dropped 2 bases and J dropped 4 bases, with 9 bases sitting between them. This CDR3 is 14 amino acids long. Looked up from germline, CDR1 is SGHTA and CDR2 is FQGNSA. CDR3 DNA sequence: TGTGCCAGCAGCTTATTCGGGTCCGGAAACACCATATATTTT. Translated: CASSLFGSGNTIYF.

This clone occurred once. The rearrangement uses TRBV6-5 and TRBJ1-4; D may be TRBD1 (6 bases). Trimming removed 2 bases at V and 7 bases at J, with 8 bases between. In germline, CDR1 is MNHEY, CDR2 SVGAGI. The CDR3 consists of 13 residues. The CDR3 sequence is CASSYGGAEKLFF. The CDR3 DNA is TGTGCCAGCAGTTACGGGGGGGCTGAAAAACTGTTTTTT.

The chain recombines TRBV7-2 with TRBJ1-3; 7 bases agree with TRBD1. CDR3 length equals 15 residues. Germline V gene sequence: CDR1 SGHTA, CDR2 FQGNSA. The V and J ends lost 4 bases and 4 bases, in that order; junction bases with no gene match: 7. The DNA of the CDR3 is TGTGCCAGCAGCTCGTACAGGGGTCAGGGAAACACCATATATTTT. Translation: CASSSYRGQGNTIYF.

This chain links TRBV25-1 with TRBJ1-3; no reliable D call. The CDR3 has 17 residues. Trimming removed 4 bases at V and 0 bases at J, with 16 bases between. CDR1 is MGHDK and CDR2 is SYGVNS in the germline V gene. CDR3: CASSGPAMPLSGNTIYF. The DNA for the CDR3 is TGTGCCAGCAGTGGTCCAGCCATGCCTCTCTCTGGAAACACCATATATTTT.

This clone was recorded only once. This chain uses TRBV7-9 with TRBJ1-2, with 7 bases matching TRBD1. Germline V gene data show CDR1 as SEHNR and CDR2 as FQNEAQ (reference sequence). Trimming at V came to 5 bases and at J to 2 bases, leaving 5 bases not matched to a gene. The CDR3 sequence is 14 residues long. The CDR3 nucleotides are TGTGCCAGCAGCCCGCAGACAGGGAACTATGGCTACACCTTC. Translating gives CASSPQTGNYGYTF.

This chain uses TRBV2 with TRBJ1-4; TRBD1 might be the D (6 bases). V was trimmed by 4 bases and J by 8 bases, leaving 8 bases between them. The CDR3 contains 12 residues. Per germline, CDR1 SNHLY and CDR2 FYNNEI. DNA of the CDR3: TGTGCCAGCAGTGGGGGGGGCGAAAAACTGTTTTTT. Translated: CASSGGGEKLFF. Together with reference TRBV2 and TRBJ1-4, the CDR3 gives the full variable domain: EPEVTQTPSHQVTQMGQEVILRCVPISNHLYFYWYRQILGQKVEFLVSFYNNEISEKSEIFDDQFSVERPDGSNFTLKIRSTKLEDSAMYFCASSGGGEKLFFGSGTQLSVL.

The chain joins TRBV19 to TRBJ2-7; 12 bases fit TRBD1. The germline V gene encodes CDR1 LNHDA and CDR2 SQIVND (reference sequence). V lost 5 bases to trimming and J lost 3 bases; unmatched junction nucleotides: 14. The CDR3 is 18 residues long. The CDR3 DNA is TGTGCCAGTAGTCTCCGTACGGGACAGGGGGCGCTAATCTACGAGCAGTACTTC. Its translation is CASSLRTGQGALIYEQYF.

The J gene is TRBJ1-3, the V gene TRBV7-2; 7 bases fit TRBD1. J was trimmed by 4 bases and V by 7 bases; bases with no gene match: 7. In germline, CDR1 is SGHTA, CDR2 FQGNSA. The CDR3 runs 14 residues. In nucleotides, the CDR3 is TGTGCCAGCACCGCGGGGACAGCCGGAAACACCATATATTTT. It specifies CASTAGTAGNTIYF.

V usage is TRBV7-3 and J usage is TRBJ2-1; 9 nucleotides match TRBD2. Germline assignment: CDR1 SGHTA and CDR2 FQGTGA. The J segment lost 5 bases and the V segment lost 7 bases, leaving 9 bases of the junction unmatched. CDR3 length equals 15 residues. The chain's CDR3 is CASIQREVTDNEQFF. CDR3 nucleotide sequence: TGTGCCAGCATCCAGCGGGAGGTCACCGACAATGAGCAGTTCTTC.

The chain joins TRBV4-2 to TRBJ2-7; perhaps D is TRBD1 or TRBD2 (5 bases each). Trimming removed 0 bases at V and 6 bases at J, with 12 bases between. The germline V gene encodes CDR1 LGHNA and CDR2 YNFKEQ. The CDR3 runs to 14 residues. The CDR3 protein is CASSQDGGLGEQYF. The DNA of the CDR3 is TGTGCCAGCAGCCAAGATGGGGGTCTGGGCGAGCAGTACTTC.

V is TRBV2 and J is TRBJ1-5; perhaps TRBD1 as D (5 bases). Per germline, CDR1 SNHLY and CDR2 FYNNEI. V lost 5 bases and J 6 bases, leaving 17 bases between the germline ends. This CDR3 contains 15 residues. The CDR3 sequence: CASSRPGRWGQPQHF. The CDR3, as DNA: TGTGCCAGCAGTCGTCCAGGGAGGTGGGGTCAGCCCCAGCATTTT.

V usage is TRBV18 and J usage is TRBJ1-4, with D tentatively TRBD1 (5 bases). Germline V gene data show CDR1 as KGHSH and CDR2 as LQKENI. CDR3 size: 14 residues. Trimming cost V 1 base and J 7 bases, with 10 bases left between them. Written as DNA, the CDR3 is TGTGCCAGCTCACCACAAACCAGGGCTGAAAAACTGTTTTTT. This gives the protein CASSPQTRAEKLFF.

The rearrangement joins TRBV6-5 to TRBJ2-7, with a weak D call TRBD2 (7 bases). The V end was cut by 2 bases, the J end by 5 bases, with 13 bases between. The CDR3 is 14 amino acids. Germline V gene lookup returns CDR1 MNHEY and CDR2 SVGAGI. CDR3 DNA sequence: TGTGCCAGCAGTTACGGGGGGGCGGTCAACGAGCAGTACTTC. Encoded protein: CASSYGGAVNEQYF.

The chain is built from TRBV13 and TRBJ2-7; D remains unclear. CDR1 is PRHDT, CDR2 FYEKMQ, per germline (reference sequence). The V end was cut by 0 bases, the J end by 0 bases, with 3 bases between. The CDR3 extends over 13 amino acids. CDR3 region: CASSLGHSYEQYF. As DNA, the CDR3 is TGTGCCAGCAGCTTAGGCCACTCCTACGAGCAGTACTTC.

The chain recombines TRBV10-2 with TRBJ1-5; D is perhaps TRBD1 (5 bases). Trimming took 6 bases from V and 0 from J, leaving 9 bases between them. This CDR3 has 14 residues. Germline CDR1 WSHSY, CDR2 SAAADI. CDR3: CASRSTGSNQPQHF. The DNA of the CDR3 is TGCGCCAGCAGGTCAACAGGTAGCAATCAGCCCCAGCATTTT.

CDR3: CATSDPRVNYGYTF. CDR3 nucleotide sequence: TGTGCCACCAGTGATCCCAGGGTAAACTATGGCTACACCTTC. The rearrangement joins TRBV24-1 to TRBJ1-2; possibly TRBD1 for D (5 bases). V dropped 3 bases and J dropped 2 bases, with 9 bases sitting between them. The CDR3 loop spans 14 amino acids. Germline-derived CDR1 and CDR2 are KGHDR and SFDVKD.

Regarding this clone: This CDR3 is also generated by other DNA sequences in the sample. The chain links TRBV3-1 (or the pseudogene TRBV3-2) to TRBJ2-7; D remains ambiguous. The V end was cut by 1 base, the J end by 4 bases, with 5 bases between. The CDR3 consists of 12 residues. The V gene's germline CDR1 is LGHDT and CDR2 YNNKEL (reference sequence). CDR3 coding DNA: TGTGCCAGCAGCCAAGTCTCGTACGAGCAGTACTTC. Its translation: CASSQVSYEQYF.

J is TRBJ2-1 and V is TRBV3-1 (or the pseudogene TRBV3-2), with D perhaps TRBD2 (6 bases). CDR1 LGHDT and CDR2 YNNKEL come from the germline V gene (reference sequence). Trimming stripped 4 bases from V and 5 bases from J, with 12 bases between. The CDR3 sequence is 14 residues long. The CDR3 coding sequence is TGTGCCAGCAGCCCTTCGGGACTCCACAATGAGCAGTTCTTC. The encoded protein is CASSPSGLHNEQFF.

This clone appeared a single time. The chain carries TRBV27 and TRBJ2-7, with 10 bases identical to TRBD2. The CDR3 is 14 amino acids. Trimming at V came to 8 bases and at J to 4 bases, leaving 8 bases not matched to a gene. The germline V gene has CDR1 MNHEY and CDR2 SMNVEV (reference sequence). The CDR3 sequence is CASGSSGRRYEQYF. CDR3 DNA: TGTGCCAGCGGGTCTAGCGGGAGACGGTACGAGCAGTACTTC.

This chain joins TRBV19 and TRBJ1-5, with D possibly TRBD1 on 5 matching bases. Trimming took off 4 bases at V and 5 bases at J, with 12 bases between the two ends. CDR3 size: 14 residues. Germline V gene sequence: CDR1 LNHDA, CDR2 SQIVND (reference sequence). CDR3 region: CASSNRQTHQPQHF. CDR3 coding DNA: TGTGCCAGTAGTAATCGACAGACACATCAGCCCCAGCATTTT. Complete variable domain (other parts from reference TRBV19 and TRBJ1-5): DGGITQSPKYLFRKEGQNVTLSCEQNLNHDAMYWYRQDPGQGLRLIYYSQIVNDFQKGDIAEGYSVSREKKESFPLTVTSAQKNPTAFYLCASSNRQTHQPQHFGDGTRLSIL.

The rearrangement uses TRBV29-1 and TRBJ2-3, with D hard to call. From germline, CDR1 is SQVTM and CDR2 ANQGSEA. V lost 4 bases and J lost 4, with 9 bases in between. CDR3 size: 12 residues. CDR3: CSVGALSDTQYF. The CDR3 coding sequence is TGCAGCGTTGGGGCCCTTTCAGATACGCAGTATTTT.

This clone was detected once. The J gene is TRBJ2-2, the V gene TRBV19; 8 nucleotides align to TRBD2. CDR1 LNHDA and CDR2 SQIVND come from the germline V gene (reference sequence). With 5 bases clipped from V and 6 bases from J, the junction kept 8 bases outside the gene matches. The CDR3 runs 15 residues. In nucleotides, the CDR3 is TGTGCCAGTAGTCTCCGGACTAGCAGGGCCGGGGAGCTGTTTTTT. Protein product: CASSLRTSRAGELFF.

The J gene is TRBJ1-4, the V gene TRBV11-2, with TRBD1 matching over 8 bases. There are 14 residues in the CDR3. J was trimmed by 8 bases and V by 3 bases; bases with no gene match: 5. Germline CDR1 SGHAT, CDR2 FQNNGV. CDR3 protein: CASSFDRGREKLFF. Written as DNA, the CDR3 is TGTGCCAGCAGCTTTGACAGGGGAAGGGAAAAACTGTTTTTT. Supplemented by reference TRBV11-2 and TRBJ1-4, the full variable domain reads EAGVAQSPRYKIIEKRQSVAFWCNPISGHATLYWYQQILGQGPKLLIQFQNNGVVDDSQLPKDRFSAERLKGVDSTLKIQPAKLEDSAVYLCASSFDRGREKLFFGSGTQLSVL.